The next 11 T cell receptor beta chains were all read from a single sample in a study of molecular identifiers for immune sequencing clone quantification. TCRdb reprocessed the PCR reads with MiXCR, giving one entry per CDR3 protein. The data contain approximately 680,000 distinct CDR3 sequences, 25% of them singletons. Source material: naive CD8+ T cells from blood, with Jurkat cell RNA spiked in. As for subset: FACS-sorted CD8+CD4-CCR7+CD45RA+ naive T cells. Receptors were obtained from a human donor in good health. Some libraries in this study had Jurkat cell RNA spiked in.

This clonotype was observed a few times. The V call is TRBV4-3, the J call TRBJ2-1; 15 nucleotides agree with TRBD2. Trimming cost V 1 base and J 8 bases; bases outside gene matches: 6. Germline V gene lookup returns CDR1 LGHNA and CDR2 YSLEER. The CDR3 extends over 17 amino acids. In nucleotides, the CDR3 is TGCGCCAGCAGCCAAGGGACTAGCGGGGGGGCCGGGGATGAGCAGTTCTTC. This codes for CASSQGTSGGAGDEQFF.

To note about this clonotype: A much larger clone differs by one base, so this may be a read error. The rearrangement joins TRBV3-1 to TRBJ2-2; no firm D call. CDR1 LGHDT and CDR2 YNNKEL come from the germline V gene (reference sequence). The CDR3 spans 14 residues. The CDR3 sequence: CANSRVGNTGELFF. For the CDR3, the DNA is TGTGCCAACAGCCGCGTTGGTAACACCGGGGAGCTGTTTTTT.

Notes on this clonotype: One junction end disagrees with the germline gene, perhaps due to a read error. The chain couples TRBV15 to TRBJ2-7, with 9 bases lining up with TRBD1. CDR3 length: 15 amino acids. Germline V gene sequence: CDR1 LNHNV, CDR2 YYDKDF (reference sequence). CDR3 protein: CATSRGQGGIDDQYF. As DNA, the CDR3 is TGTGCCACCAGCAGAGGACAGGGGGGAATTGACGATCAGTACTTC.

This clonotype was seen repeatedly, ten times or more. This chain connects TRBV14 to TRBJ2-6, with D possibly matching TRBD2 (5 bases). Germline CDR1 reads SGHDN; CDR2 reads FVKESK. V was trimmed by 3 bases and J by 2 bases, leaving 8 bases between them. The CDR3 contains 15 residues. The CDR3 spells CASSHGKAGANVLTF. In DNA, the CDR3 is TGTGCCAGCAGCCACGGGAAGGCTGGGGCCAACGTCCTGACTTTC.

This clonotype came up many times. The CDR3 sequence: CASSLTPPGTGQETQYF. CDR3 in DNA: TGCGCCAGCAGCCTGACACCCCCCGGGACTGGCCAAGAGACCCAGTACTTC. The chain combines TRBV4-1 with TRBJ2-5, with a possible D match to TRBD2 (6 bases). Trimming pared 4 bases from V and 1 base from J, leaving 19 bases between. Germline CDR1 reads MGHRA; CDR2 reads YSYEKL. This CDR3 contains 17 residues.

This clonotype was seen repeatedly, ten times or more. The chain has TRBV7-9 and TRBJ2-1, with D hard to call. Per germline, CDR1 SEHNR and CDR2 FQNEAQ (reference sequence). V shed 7 bases and J shed 7 bases, with 14 bases lying between them. This CDR3 spans 13 amino acids. CDR3: CASIPALGNEQFF. CDR3 coding DNA: TGTGCCAGCATCCCGGCGTTGGGGAATGAGCAGTTCTTC.

Many counts were recorded for this clonotype. This chain uses TRBV7-9 with TRBJ1-1; maybe TRBD1 (5 bases). The CDR3 totals 14 residues. Trimming cost V 3 bases and J 3 bases, with 11 bases left between them. Germline V CDR1 and CDR2: SEHNR, FQNEAQ (reference sequence). DNA of the CDR3: TGTGCCAGCAGCTTTCCAGGCAGGGACACTGAAGCTTTCTTT. Protein sequence: CASSFPGRDTEAFF.

In this sample, this clonotype turned up many times. V is TRBV20-1 and J is TRBJ2-3; a weak D match, TRBD1 (6 bases). CDR3 length: 13 amino acids. Germline V gene data show CDR1 as DFQATT and CDR2 as SNEGSKA (reference sequence). V was shortened by 3 bases and J by 0 bases, with 7 bases between the two germline ends. CDR3 in DNA: TGCAGTGCTAGGACAGGCAGCACAGATACGCAGTATTTT. Translation: CSARTGSTDTQYF.

This clonotype was counted many times. The chain is built from TRBV5-6 and TRBJ2-3; D ambiguous. This CDR3 spans 12 amino acids. V lost 2 bases, J lost 4 bases, and 5 bases lay in between. CDR1 is SGHDT, CDR2 YYEEEE, per germline. CDR3 nucleotide sequence: TGTGCCAGCAGCTTATATCCAGATACGCAGTATTTT. Translation: CASSLYPDTQYF.

A word on this clonotype: An end of the junction differs from the germline gene, which may be a read error. The chain recombines TRBV11-2 with TRBJ2-5, with D possibly being TRBD1 or TRBD2 (5 bases each). Germline V gives CDR1 SGHAT, CDR2 FQNNGV. This CDR3 has 14 residues. The DNA for the CDR3 is TGTGCCAGCAGCTCCATGACCGGGACGGAGACCAAGTACTTC. Encoded protein: CASSSMTGTETKYF.

Remarks on this clonotype: Its ends do not fully match the called genes, so a read error is possible. The chain links TRBV9 to TRBJ2-7; 7 bases agree with TRBD1. The CDR3 is made up of 15 amino acids. The germline gives CDR1 SGDLS, CDR2 YYNGEE. The CDR3 here is CASSVGGTAAYEQHF. DNA of the CDR3: TGTGCCAGCAGCGTAGGGGGGACAGCGGCCTACGAGCAGCACTTC.